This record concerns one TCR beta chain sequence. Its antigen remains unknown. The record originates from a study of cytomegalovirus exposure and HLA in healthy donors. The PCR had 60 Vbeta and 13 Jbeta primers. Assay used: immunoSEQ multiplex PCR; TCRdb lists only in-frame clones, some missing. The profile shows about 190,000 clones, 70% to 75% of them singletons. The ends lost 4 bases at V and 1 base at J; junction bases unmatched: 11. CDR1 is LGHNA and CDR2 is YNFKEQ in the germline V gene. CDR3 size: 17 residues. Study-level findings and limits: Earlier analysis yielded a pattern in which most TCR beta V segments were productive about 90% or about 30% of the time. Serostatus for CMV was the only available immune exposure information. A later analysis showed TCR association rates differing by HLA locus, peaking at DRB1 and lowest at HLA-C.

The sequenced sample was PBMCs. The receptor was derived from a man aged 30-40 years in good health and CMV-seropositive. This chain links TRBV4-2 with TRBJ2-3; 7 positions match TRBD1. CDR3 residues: CASSLRIGDSGTDTQYF. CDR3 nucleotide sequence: TGTGCCAGCAGCCTCCGAATAGGGGACAGTGGCACAGATACGCAGTATTTT.